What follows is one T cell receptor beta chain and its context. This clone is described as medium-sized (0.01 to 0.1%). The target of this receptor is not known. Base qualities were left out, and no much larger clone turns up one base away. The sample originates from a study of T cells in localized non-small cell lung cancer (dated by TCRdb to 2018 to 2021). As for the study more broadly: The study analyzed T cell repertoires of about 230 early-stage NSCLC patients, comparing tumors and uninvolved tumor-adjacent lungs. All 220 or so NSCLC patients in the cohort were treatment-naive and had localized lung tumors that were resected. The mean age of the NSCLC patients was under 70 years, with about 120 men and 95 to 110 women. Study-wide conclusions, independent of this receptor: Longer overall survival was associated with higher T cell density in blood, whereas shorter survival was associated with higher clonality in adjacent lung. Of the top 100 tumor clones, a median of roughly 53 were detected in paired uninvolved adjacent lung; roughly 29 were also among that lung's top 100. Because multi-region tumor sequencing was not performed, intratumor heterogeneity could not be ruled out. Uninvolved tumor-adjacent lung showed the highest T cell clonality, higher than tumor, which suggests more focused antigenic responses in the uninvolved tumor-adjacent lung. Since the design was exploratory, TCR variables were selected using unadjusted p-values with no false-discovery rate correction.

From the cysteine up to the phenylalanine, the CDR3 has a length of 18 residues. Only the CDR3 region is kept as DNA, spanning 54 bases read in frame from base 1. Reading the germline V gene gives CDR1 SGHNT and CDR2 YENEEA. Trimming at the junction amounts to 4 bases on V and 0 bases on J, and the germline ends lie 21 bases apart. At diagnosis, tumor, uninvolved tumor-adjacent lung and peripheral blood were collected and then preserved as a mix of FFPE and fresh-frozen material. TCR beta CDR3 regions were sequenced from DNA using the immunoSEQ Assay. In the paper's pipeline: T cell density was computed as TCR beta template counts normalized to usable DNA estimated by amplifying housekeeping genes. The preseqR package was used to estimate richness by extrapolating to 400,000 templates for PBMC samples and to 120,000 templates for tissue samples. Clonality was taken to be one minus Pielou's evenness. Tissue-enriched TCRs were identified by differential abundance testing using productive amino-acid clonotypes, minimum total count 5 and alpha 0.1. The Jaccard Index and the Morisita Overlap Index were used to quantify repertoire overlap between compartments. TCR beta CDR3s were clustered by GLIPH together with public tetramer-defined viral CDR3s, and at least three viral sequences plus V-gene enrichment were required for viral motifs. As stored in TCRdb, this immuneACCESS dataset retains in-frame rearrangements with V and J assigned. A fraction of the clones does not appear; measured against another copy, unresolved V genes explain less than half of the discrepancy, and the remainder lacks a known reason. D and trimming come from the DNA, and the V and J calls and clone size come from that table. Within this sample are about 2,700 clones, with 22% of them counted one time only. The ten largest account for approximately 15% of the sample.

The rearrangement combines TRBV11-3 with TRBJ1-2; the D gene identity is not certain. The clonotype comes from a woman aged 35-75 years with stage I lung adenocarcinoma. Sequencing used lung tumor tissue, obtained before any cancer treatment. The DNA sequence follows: TGTGCCAGCAGCTCGAATGCCAGAGGCAGGCCTCCTAACTATGGCTACACCTTC. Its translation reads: CASSSNARGRPPNYGYTF.